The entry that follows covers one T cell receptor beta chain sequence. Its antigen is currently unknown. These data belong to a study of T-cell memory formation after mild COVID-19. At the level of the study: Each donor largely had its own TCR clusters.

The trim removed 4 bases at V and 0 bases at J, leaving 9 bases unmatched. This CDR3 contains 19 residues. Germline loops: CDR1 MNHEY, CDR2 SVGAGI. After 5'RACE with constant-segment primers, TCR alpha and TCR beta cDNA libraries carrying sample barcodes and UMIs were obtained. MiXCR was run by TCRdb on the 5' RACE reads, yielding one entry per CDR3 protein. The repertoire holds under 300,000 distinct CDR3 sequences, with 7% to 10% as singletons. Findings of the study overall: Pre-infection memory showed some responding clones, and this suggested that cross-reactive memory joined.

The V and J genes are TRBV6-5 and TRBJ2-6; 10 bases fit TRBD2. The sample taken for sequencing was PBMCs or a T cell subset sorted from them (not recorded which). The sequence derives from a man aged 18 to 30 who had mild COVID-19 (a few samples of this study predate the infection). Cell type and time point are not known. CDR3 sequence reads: CASSSPGLAAFSGANVLTF. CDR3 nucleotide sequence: TGTGCCAGCAGTTCCCCAGGACTAGCGGCGTTCTCTGGGGCCAACGTCCTGACTTTC.